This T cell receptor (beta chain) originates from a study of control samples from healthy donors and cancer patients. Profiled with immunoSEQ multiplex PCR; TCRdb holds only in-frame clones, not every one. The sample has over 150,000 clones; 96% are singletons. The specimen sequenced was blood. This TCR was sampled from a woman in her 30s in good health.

CDR3 sequence reads: CASRGGFGQPQHF. The DNA of the CDR3 is TGTGCCAGCAGAGGGGGCTTTGGGCAGCCCCAGCATTTT. This chain links TRBV2 with TRBJ1-5, with TRBD1 matching over 7 bases. With 6 bases clipped from V and 7 bases from J, the junction kept 6 bases outside the gene matches. CDR1 SNHLY and CDR2 FYNNEI come from the germline V gene. This CDR3 region has 13 residues.